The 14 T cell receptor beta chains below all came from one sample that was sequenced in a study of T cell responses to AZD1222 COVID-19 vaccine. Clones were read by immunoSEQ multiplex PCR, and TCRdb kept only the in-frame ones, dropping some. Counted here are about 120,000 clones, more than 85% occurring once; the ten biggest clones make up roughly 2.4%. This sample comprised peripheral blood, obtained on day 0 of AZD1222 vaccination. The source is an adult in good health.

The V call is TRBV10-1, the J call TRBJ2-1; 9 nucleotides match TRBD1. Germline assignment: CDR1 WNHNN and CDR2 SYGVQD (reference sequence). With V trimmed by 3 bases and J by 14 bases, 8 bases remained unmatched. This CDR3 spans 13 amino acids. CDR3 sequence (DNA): TGCGCCAGCAGTGATGGTCCCCGGGACAGGGAGTTCTTC. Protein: CASSDGPRDREFF.

The CDR3 DNA reads TGTGCCAGCAGCCCGAGGCGCACAGGGGTGGAGACCCAGTACTTC. Translating it yields CASSPRRTGVETQYF. The chain recombines TRBV9 with TRBJ2-5; 7 bases fit TRBD1. The trim removed 4 bases at V and 5 bases at J, leaving 11 bases unmatched. Germline V gives CDR1 SGDLS, CDR2 YYNGEE. The CDR3 is made up of 15 amino acids.

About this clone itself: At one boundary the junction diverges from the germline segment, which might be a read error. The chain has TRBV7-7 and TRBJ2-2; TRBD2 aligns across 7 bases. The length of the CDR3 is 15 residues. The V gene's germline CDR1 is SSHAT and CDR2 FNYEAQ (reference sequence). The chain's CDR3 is CASSPQGGSTGELFF. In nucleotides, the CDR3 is TGTGCTAGCAGCCCCCAGGGCGGGAGCACCGGGGAGCTGTTTTTT.

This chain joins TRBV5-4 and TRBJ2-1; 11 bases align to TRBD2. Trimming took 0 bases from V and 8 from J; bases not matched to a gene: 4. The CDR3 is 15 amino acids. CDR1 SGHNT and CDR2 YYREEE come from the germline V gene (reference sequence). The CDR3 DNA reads TGTGCCAGCAGCTTGGGGACTAGCGGGTCGGATGAGCAGTTCTTC. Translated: CASSLGTSGSDEQFF.

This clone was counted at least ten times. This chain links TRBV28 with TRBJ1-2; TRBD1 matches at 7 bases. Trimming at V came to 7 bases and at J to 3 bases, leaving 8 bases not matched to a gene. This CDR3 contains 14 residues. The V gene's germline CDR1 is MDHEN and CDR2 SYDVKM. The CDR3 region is CASTIWGTDYGYTF. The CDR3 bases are TGTGCCAGCACTATATGGGGGACAGACTATGGCTACACCTTC.

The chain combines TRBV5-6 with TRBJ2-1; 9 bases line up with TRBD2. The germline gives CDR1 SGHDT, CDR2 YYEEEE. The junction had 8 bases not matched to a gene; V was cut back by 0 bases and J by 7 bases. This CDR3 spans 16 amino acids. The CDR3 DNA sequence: TGTGCCAGCAGCTTGGTGGCGGGAGGGCCAATAAATGAGCAGTTCTTC. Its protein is CASSLVAGGPINEQFF.

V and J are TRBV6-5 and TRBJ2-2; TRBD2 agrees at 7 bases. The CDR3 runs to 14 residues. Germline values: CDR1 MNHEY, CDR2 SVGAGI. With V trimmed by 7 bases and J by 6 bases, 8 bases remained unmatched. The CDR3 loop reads CASTPRGEAGELFF. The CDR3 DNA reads TGTGCCAGCACCCCCCGGGGGGAGGCCGGGGAGCTGTTTTTT.

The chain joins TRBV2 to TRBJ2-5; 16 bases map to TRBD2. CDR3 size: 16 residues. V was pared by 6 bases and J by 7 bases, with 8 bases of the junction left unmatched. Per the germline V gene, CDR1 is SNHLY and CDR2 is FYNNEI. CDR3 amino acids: CASRPGTSGRASTQYF. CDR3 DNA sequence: TGTGCCAGCAGACCCGGGACTAGCGGGAGGGCCTCGACCCAGTACTTC.

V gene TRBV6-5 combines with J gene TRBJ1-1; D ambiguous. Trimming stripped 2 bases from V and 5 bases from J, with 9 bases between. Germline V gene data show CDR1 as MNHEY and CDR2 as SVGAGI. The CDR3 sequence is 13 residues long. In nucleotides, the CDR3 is TGTGCCAGCAGTTACCGTCCGAGGACTGAAGCTTTCTTT. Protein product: CASSYRPRTEAFF.

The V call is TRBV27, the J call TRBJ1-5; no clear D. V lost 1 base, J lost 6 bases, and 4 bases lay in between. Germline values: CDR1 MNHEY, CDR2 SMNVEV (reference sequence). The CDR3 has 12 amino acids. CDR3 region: CASSLLGQPQHF. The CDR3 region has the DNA TGTGCCAGCAGTTTATTGGGTCAGCCCCAGCATTTT.

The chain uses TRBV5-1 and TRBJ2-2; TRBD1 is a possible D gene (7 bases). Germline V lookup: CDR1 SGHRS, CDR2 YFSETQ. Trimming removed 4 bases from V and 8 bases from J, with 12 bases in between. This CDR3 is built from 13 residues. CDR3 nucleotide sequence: TGCGCCAGCAGCCCGGAGGGGGCGGGGGAGCTGTTTTTT. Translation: CASSPEGAGELFF.

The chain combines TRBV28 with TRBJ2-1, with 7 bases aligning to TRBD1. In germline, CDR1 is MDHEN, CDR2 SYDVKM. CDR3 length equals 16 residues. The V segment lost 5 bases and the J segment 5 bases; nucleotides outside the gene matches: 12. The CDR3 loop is CASSPTGAPLNNEQFF. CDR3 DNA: TGTGCCAGCAGTCCCACAGGGGCCCCACTAAACAATGAGCAGTTCTTC.

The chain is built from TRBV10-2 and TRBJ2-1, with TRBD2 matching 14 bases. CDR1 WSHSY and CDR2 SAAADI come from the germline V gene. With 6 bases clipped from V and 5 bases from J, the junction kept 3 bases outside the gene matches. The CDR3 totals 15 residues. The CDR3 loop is CASRGLAGVDNEQFF. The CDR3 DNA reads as TGCGCCAGCAGGGGACTAGCGGGAGTTGACAATGAGCAGTTCTTC.

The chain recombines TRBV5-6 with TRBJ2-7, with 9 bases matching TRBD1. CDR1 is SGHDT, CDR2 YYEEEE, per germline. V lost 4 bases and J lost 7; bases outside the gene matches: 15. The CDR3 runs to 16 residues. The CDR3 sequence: CASSTTKDRGRGEQYF. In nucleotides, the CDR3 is TGTGCCAGCAGCACGACCAAGGACAGGGGCCGCGGGGAGCAGTACTTC.